Listed here are 3 T cell receptor beta chains from one sample, sequenced in a study of Ad26.COV2.S vaccination and SARS-CoV-2 variants. The protocol was immunoSEQ multiplex PCR, while the TCRdb copy is restricted to in-frame clones and leaves out a portion. The data contain around 300,000 clones, 75% to 90% of them singletons. The sample's treatment: roughly 20 received Ad26.COV2.S at low or high dose, single or two shots; about five received placebo; per-sample allocation not given. Sampling was done on day 63 after the first vaccine or placebo injection. Sample: peripheral blood, taken in a trial of Ad26.COV2.S vaccine versus placebo. Receptors were obtained from a person aged 18 to 65 who received the Ad26.COV2.S COVID-19 vaccine or a placebo.

This clone has more than one count but fewer than ten. The chain couples TRBV28 to TRBJ2-3, with 7 bases aligning to TRBD2. V lost 7 bases to trimming and J lost 0 bases; unmatched junction nucleotides: 10. Germline CDR1 is MDHEN and CDR2 is SYDVKM. CDR3 length equals 16 residues. CDR3 in amino acids: CASTSRLAGSTDTQYF. The CDR3 DNA is TGTGCCAGCACTTCGCGACTAGCTGGCAGCACAGATACGCAGTATTTT.

This chain uses TRBV29-1 with TRBJ2-1; 11 nucleotides agree with TRBD2. V gave up 0 bases and J gave up 4 bases; unmatched junction bases: 2. Germline assignment: CDR1 SQVTM and CDR2 ANQGSEA. This CDR3 spans 15 amino acids. The chain's CDR3 is CSVEDPSGRYNEQFF. CDR3 sequence (DNA): TGCAGCGTTGAAGATCCTAGCGGGAGGTACAATGAGCAGTTCTTC.

The chain combines TRBV19 with TRBJ1-1; D gene uncertain. V was trimmed by 3 bases and J by 0 bases, leaving 8 bases between them. The CDR3 covers 14 residues. Germline V gives CDR1 LNHDA, CDR2 SQIVND (reference sequence). For the CDR3, the DNA is TGTGCCAGTAGTATTGGTACCCTGAACACTGAAGCTTTCTTT. The encoded protein is CASSIGTLNTEAFF.